Listed below are T cell receptor beta chains from one sample, sequenced in a study of response to subunit inactivated influenza vaccine. TCRdb passed the RT-PCR reads through MiXCR, listing each CDR3 protein once. The sample comprises about 540,000 distinct CDR3 sequences, 20% to 25% of which are singletons, and around 2.8% rests with the top ten. The same sample was also used in a study of T cells expressing NK-cell markers.

The sequencing used CD4+ T cells sorted from PBMCs, collected about 13 days after vaccination. Receptors originate from a middle-aged man who received an inactivated influenza vaccine. Both conserved end residues are part of each CDR3. D genes are given only for firm matches. Size is omitted from some rows. Given values are once, few, many or a class for expanded clones.

D gene	V gene	clone size	J gene	CDR3 protein	CDR3 DNA
NA	TRBV4-1	few	TRBJ1-1	CASSQYLNTEAFF	TGCGCCAGCAGCCAATACCTGAACACTGAAGCTTTCTTT
TRBD1	TRBV20-1	NA	TRBJ1-1	CSATSGQGASEAFF	TGCAGTGCTACCTCGGGGCAGGGGGCTAGTGAAGCTTTCTTT
NA	TRBV3-1	NA	TRBJ2-3	CASSQEGEESTDTQYF	TGTGCCAGCAGCCAAGAAGGAGAAGAAAGCACAGATACGCAGTATTTT
NA	TRBV14	NA	TRBJ2-3	CASSQALLAGTDTQYF	TGTGCCAGCAGCCAAGCCTTACTAGCTGGCACAGATACGCAGTATTTT
NA	TRBV20-1	many	TRBJ1-1	CSARWGPRPVNTEAFF	TGCAGTGCTAGGTGGGGTCCTCGACCGGTGAACACTGAAGCTTTCTTT
TRBD2	TRBV6-2/TRBV6-3	few	TRBJ2-7	CASSSSGGTNEQYF	TGTGCCAGCAGTTCTAGCGGGGGGACTAACGAGCAGTACTTC
NA	TRBV12-3/TRBV12-4	few	TRBJ2-7	CASSEAGDSYEQYF	TGTGCCAGCAGTGAAGCGGGCGACTCCTACGAGCAGTACTTC
NA	TRBV2	many	TRBJ2-2	CASSPTVNTGELFF	TGTGCCAGCAGTCCGACAGTGAACACCGGGGAGCTGTTTTTT
NA	TRBV6-2/TRBV6-3	NA	TRBJ1-5	CASSGGQRNQPQHF	TGTGCCAGCAGTGGGGGGCAGCGAAATCAGCCCCAGCATTTT
NA	TRBV20-1	few	TRBJ1-5	CSAIGSLGPQHF	TGCAGTGCAATCGGAAGTTTGGGCCCCCAGCATTTT
NA	TRBV5-1	NA	TRBJ2-1	CASSFTASTNEQFF	TGCGCCAGCAGCTTTACGGCTAGCACGAATGAGCAGTTCTTC
TRBD2	TRBV4-3	NA	TRBJ2-1	CASSQEAGLAGISYNEQFF	TGCGCCAGCAGCCAAGAGGCGGGACTAGCGGGAATTTCCTACAATGAGCAGTTCTTC
NA	TRBV28	NA	TRBJ2-5	CASSLRSLYPQETQYF	TGTGCCAGCAGTTTAAGGAGCCTCTACCCCCAAGAGACCCAGTACTTC
TRBD1	TRBV6-2/TRBV6-3	NA	TRBJ1-5	CASRRGQHNQPQHF	TGTGCCAGCAGAAGGGGACAGCACAATCAGCCCCAGCATTTT
NA	TRBV20-1	NA	TRBJ1-5	CSVRRGGNQPQHF	TGCAGTGTTAGACGGGGGGGCAATCAGCCCCAGCATTTT
TRBD1	TRBV28	NA	TRBJ2-7	CASSNLGTGNF	TGTGCCAGCAGCAACCTTGGGACAGGTAACTTC
NA	TRBV24-1	many	TRBJ2-7	CATSAWTGGLYEQYF	TGTGCCACCAGTGCTTGGACAGGAGGGCTCTACGAGCAGTACTTC
NA	TRBV20-1	few	TRBJ1-5	CSALDSNQPQHF	TGCAGTGCTCTTGACAGTAATCAGCCCCAGCATTTT
NA	TRBV4-3	NA	TRBJ1-6	CASSQEMGTYSPLHF	TGCGCCAGCAGCCAAGAAATGGGCACCTATTCACCCCTCCACTTT
NA	TRBV5-1	NA	TRBJ1-2	CASSPATDGSYGYTF	TGCGCCAGCAGCCCAGCCACCGACGGAAGCTATGGCTACACCTTC
TRBD2	TRBV5-1	few	TRBJ2-1	CASSISGRTNLNSYNEQFF	TGCGCCAGCAGCATTAGCGGGAGGACGAATTTAAACTCCTACAATGAGCAGTTCTTC
NA	TRBV14	many	TRBJ2-5	CARQTKTGVRAETQYF	TGTGCCAGACAAACTAAAACCGGGGTGAGGGCAGAGACCCAGTACTTC
NA	TRBV11-2	NA	TRBJ2-7	CASSKNRYEQYF	TGTGCCAGCTCGAAAAACCGCTACGAGCAGTACTTC
NA	TRBV6-7	NA	TRBJ2-3	CASSPSWGRDTQYF	TGTGCCAGCAGTCCCAGTTGGGGGAGAGATACGCAGTATTTT
TRBD2	TRBV5-1	NA	TRBJ2-1	CASSPGTSGIVGYNEQFF	TGCGCCAGCAGCCCCGGGACTAGCGGGATTGTAGGTTACAATGAGCAGTTCTTC
TRBD1	TRBV30	NA	TRBJ1-6	CAWRRDRRHRTLHF	TGTGCCTGGAGAAGGGACAGGCGGCACAGGACCCTCCACTTT
NA	TRBV6-2/TRBV6-3	NA	TRBJ2-3	CASSYEFPSGTDTQYF	TGTGCCAGCAGTTACGAATTCCCTAGCGGCACAGATACGCAGTATTTT
NA	TRBV27	NA	TRBJ2-1	CASNNWGQYNEQFF	TGTGCCAGCAACAATTGGGGTCAATACAATGAGCAGTTCTTC
TRBD2	TRBV20-1	NA	TRBJ2-1	CSASRLAGGHYNEQFF	TGCAGTGCTAGCCGACTAGCGGGGGGGCATTACAATGAGCAGTTCTTC
NA	TRBV12-3/TRBV12-4	NA	TRBJ2-1	CASSNIGGQFF	TGTGCCAGCAGTAACATCGGTGGGCAGTTCTTC
NA	TRBV5-4	few	TRBJ2-5	CASSPNDFQETQYF	TGTGCCAGCAGCCCGAATGACTTTCAAGAGACCCAGTACTTC
TRBD1	TRBV6-1	NA	TRBJ1-1	CASRFPGGVTEAFF	TGTGCCAGCAGATTTCCAGGGGGCGTGACTGAAGCTTTCTTT
NA	TRBV28	NA	TRBJ1-3	CASAPGDLSGNTIYF	TGTGCCAGCGCCCCGGGGGACCTCTCTGGAAACACCATATATTTT
TRBD2	TRBV20-1	few	TRBJ2-1	CSASLRTSGRFF	TGCAGTGCTAGTCTCAGGACTAGCGGTAGGTTCTTC
NA	TRBV4-2	many	TRBJ1-1	CASSQADIQNTEAFF	TGTGCCAGCAGCCAGGCGGACATCCAGAACACTGAAGCTTTCTTT
NA	TRBV12-3/TRBV12-4	few	TRBJ2-1	CASSLAFGPNEQFF	TGTGCCAGCAGTTTGGCTTTTGGTCCCAATGAGCAGTTCTTC
NA	TRBV20-1	few	TRBJ2-1	CSARGARPNEQFF	TGCAGTGCTAGAGGGGCTAGGCCCAATGAGCAGTTCTTC
NA	TRBV24-1	NA	TRBJ2-2	CATSDRSLTGELFF	TGTGCCACCAGTGATCGCTCGTTGACCGGGGAGCTGTTTTTT
TRBD2	TRBV6-2/TRBV6-3	NA	TRBJ2-7	CASSYPGAGVYEQYF	TGTGCCAGCAGTTACCCGGGAGCGGGAGTTTACGAGCAGTACTTC
NA	TRBV5-6	NA	TRBJ1-1	CASSWDTEGYAEAFF	TGTGCCAGCAGCTGGGACACCGAGGGGTATGCTGAAGCTTTCTTT
TRBD2	TRBV4-3	few	TRBJ2-3	CASSQAPLAGAITDTQYF	TGCGCCAGCAGCCAAGCCCCACTAGCGGGGGCGATCACAGATACGCAGTATTTT
NA	TRBV10-3	NA	TRBJ2-7	CAIGAGQSYEQYF	TGTGCCATCGGGGCAGGGCAGTCCTACGAGCAGTACTTC
NA	TRBV15	NA	TRBJ1-4	CATSRGQGTTNEKLFF	TGTGCCACCAGCAGAGGCCAGGGTACAACTAATGAAAAACTGTTTTTT
NA	TRBV29-1	NA	TRBJ2-5	CSVDAQGQETQYF	TGCAGCGTTGACGCCCAGGGCCAAGAGACCCAGTACTTC
TRBD1	TRBV7-9	NA	TRBJ1-5	CASSKDRGLHQPQHF	TGTGCCAGCAGCAAGGACAGGGGGCTCCATCAGCCCCAGCATTTT
TRBD1	TRBV23-1	NA	TRBJ1-5	CASSKGQGVWSNQPQHF	TGCGCCAGCAGTAAAGGACAGGGGGTCTGGAGCAATCAGCCCCAGCATTTT
TRBD1	TRBV14	NA	TRBJ2-3	CASSQLGTAEDTQYF	TGTGCCAGCAGCCAACTCGGGACAGCGGAAGATACGCAGTATTTT
NA	TRBV5-1	few	TRBJ2-7	CASSWRTGPYEQYF	TGCGCCAGCAGCTGGAGAACGGGTCCCTACGAGCAGTACTTC
TRBD2	TRBV5-1	few	TRBJ2-3	CASSHGLAGGTDTQYF	TGCGCCAGCAGCCATGGACTAGCGGGGGGCACAGATACGCAGTATTTT
TRBD1	TRBV5-1	NA	TRBJ1-2	CASSLRQGRFHGYTF	TGCGCCAGCAGCTTAAGACAGGGAAGGTTTCATGGCTACACCTTC
TRBD2	TRBV12-3/TRBV12-4	NA	TRBJ2-1	CASSPQTSGYNEQFF	TGTGCCAGCAGTCCCCAGACTAGCGGGTATAATGAGCAGTTCTTC
TRBD1	TRBV29-1	few	TRBJ2-1	CSARDSPYNEQFF	TGCAGCGCCCGGGACAGCCCCTACAATGAGCAGTTCTTC
NA	TRBV28	few	TRBJ2-2	CASYTSGGGPGELFF	TGTGCCAGCTATACTTCAGGGGGGGGGCCCGGGGAGCTGTTTTTT
TRBD1	TRBV5-1	few	TRBJ2-1	CASSIGTAYNEQFF	TGCGCCAGCAGCATCGGGACAGCCTACAATGAGCAGTTCTTC
TRBD1	TRBV7-9	NA	TRBJ2-7	CASSLRDRAPYEQYF	TGTGCCAGCAGCCTCCGGGACAGGGCGCCCTACGAGCAGTACTTC
TRBD1	TRBV15	few	TRBJ1-4	CATSRSGDSPEELFF	TGTGCCACCAGCAGATCCGGGGACAGCCCTGAAGAACTGTTTTTT
NA	TRBV11-3	NA	TRBJ1-3	CASSPHRGNTIYF	TGTGCCAGCAGCCCACACCGTGGAAACACCATATATTTT